This T cell receptor beta chain was obtained from a study of shared clonotypes between healthy human individuals. The CDR3 length is 13 residues. Between the trimmed V and J ends, which lost 4 bases and 4 bases, there was a span of 11 bases. CDR1 is MNHEY and CDR2 is SMNVEV in the germline V gene (reference sequence). Clones were sequenced by immunoSEQ multiplex PCR, and TCRdb holds only the in-frame ones, with some missing. This sample has some 1.5 million clones, with about 98% found just once. This sequence was found in a young man in good health. Sequenced input: naive CD4+ T cells sorted from blood. Subset in this sample: CD45RA+ positively selected. The V and J genes are TRBV27 and TRBJ2-7, with D hard to call. In nucleotides, the CDR3 is TGTGCCAGCAGTTCACAGCTTTCGTACGAGCAGTACTTC. It yields the protein CASSSQLSYEQYF.